The subject of this entry is one TCR beta chain. This entry comes from a study of human CD8 memory T cell subsets. A UMI-labeled 5' RACE approach was the method that produced the TCR beta libraries. For each CDR3 protein, TCRdb gives one entry from its re-call of the 5' RACE reads, without DNA. Its table lists about 3,500 distinct CDR3 sequences. Per the germline V gene, CDR1 is SEHNR and CDR2 is FQNEAQ (reference sequence). The CDR3 has 12 residues. The V gene is TRBV7-9, the J gene TRBJ1-2. Input material: CD8+ effector memory T cells (TEM) sorted from PBMCs. The subset here: effector memory CD8 T cells, CCR7- CD45RO+ CD95+. The clonotype comes from a human donor in good health. Here the CDR3 reads CASSPDNYGYTF. The complete variable domain, with remaining parts taken from reference TRBV7-9 and TRBJ1-2, reads DTGVSQNPRHKITKRGQNVTFRCDPISEHNRLYWYRQTLGQGPEFLTYFQNEAQLEKSRLLSDRFSAERPKGSFSTLEIQRTEQGDSAMYLCASSPDNYGYTFGSGTRLTVV.